Following are 23 T cell receptor beta chains from one sample sequenced in a study of blood T cells in healthy people across ages. Sample-barcoded 5' priming and a J-beta primer mix drove a second PCR of 7 to 11 cycles. TCRdb processed the 5' RACE reads anew with MiXCR; each CDR3 protein has one entry. The sample records 750,000 to 850,000 distinct CDR3 sequences, just under 25% being singletons. Another study also made use of these data, one on T cells of mothers and their children.

Sequenced: blood. Receptors were obtained from a boy aged 10-17 years in good health.

V and J are TRBV14 and TRBJ2-7, with D uncertain. The CDR3 runs to 13 residues. Trimming took 7 bases from V and 0 from J, leaving 10 bases between them. Germline V gene data show CDR1 as SGHDN and CDR2 as FVKESK. As DNA, the CDR3 is TGTGCCAGCAACCCGGTGGGCTCCTACGAGCAGTACTTC. Amino acid sequence: CASNPVGSYEQYF.

This clonotype has only a few counts. V and J are TRBV4-3 and TRBJ1-2, with D possibly TRBD1 on 5 matching bases. Trimming took off 0 bases at V and 4 bases at J, with 9 bases between the two ends. The CDR3 covers 14 residues. CDR1 LGHNA and CDR2 YSLEER come from the germline V gene. The CDR3 loop reads CASSQDPGPYGYTF. Written as DNA, the CDR3 is TGCGCCAGCAGCCAAGACCCAGGGCCCTATGGCTACACCTTC.

The rearrangement links TRBV18 to TRBJ1-1; unclear D gene. The V and J ends lost 6 bases and 4 bases respectively, with 12 bases between them. The length of the CDR3 is 13 residues. Germline loops: CDR1 KGHSH, CDR2 LQKENI. CDR3 protein: CASSAWEGTEAFF. CDR3 nucleotides: TGTGCCAGCTCCGCTTGGGAGGGCACTGAAGCTTTCTTT.

The rearrangement uses TRBV19 and TRBJ2-1, with D perhaps being TRBD1 or TRBD2 (5 bases each). The germline CDR1 and CDR2 sequences are LNHDA and SQIVND (reference sequence). V dropped 7 bases and J dropped 3 bases, with 16 bases sitting between them. The CDR3 has 15 amino acids. The CDR3 DNA reads TGTGCCAGTAACGATGGGGGAGCAGACTACAATGAGCAGTTCTTC. Translated: CASNDGGADYNEQFF.

The chain has TRBV27 and TRBJ2-5, with TRBD2 identical over 11 bases. This CDR3 has 14 amino acids. The V segment lost 1 base and the J segment 7 bases; nucleotides outside the gene matches: 2. Germline V CDR1 and CDR2: MNHEY, SMNVEV (reference sequence). The CDR3 nucleotides are TGTGCCAGCAGTTTATTGGGGACTAGCGGGACCCAGTACTTC. Amino acid sequence: CASSLLGTSGTQYF.

The chain combines TRBV6-5 with TRBJ2-5, with D possibly being TRBD1 or TRBD2 (5 bases each). TRBJ2-7 matches the DNA end more closely, so the J call is doubtful. CDR3 length equals 14 residues. The germline gives CDR1 MNHEY, CDR2 SVGAGI. CDR3 protein: CASSPGTTIYEQYF. CDR3 bases: TGTGCCAGCAGTCCCGGGACGACCATCTACGAGCAGTACTTC.

Points on this clonotype: A junction end diverges from the germline sequence, so it may reflect a read error. V and J are TRBV29-1 and TRBJ1-2; D ambiguous. CDR3 size: 9 residues. CDR1 and CDR2 from the germline V gene are SQVTM and ANQGSEA. The CDR3: CSVQDGYTF. Written as DNA, the CDR3 is TGCAGCGTTCAAGATGGCTACACCTTC.

V usage is TRBV7-9 and J usage is TRBJ2-5; D gene unclear. The length of the CDR3 is 14 residues. Trimming cost V 8 bases and J 1 base, with 14 bases left between them. Germline V CDR1 and CDR2: SEHNR, FQNEAQ (reference sequence). The DNA for the CDR3 is TGTGCCAGCCGCCCAGGAAGCGCCCAAGAGACCCAGTACTTC. Translated, it gives CASRPGSAQETQYF.

The chain joins TRBV5-6 to TRBJ2-1, with 10 bases matching TRBD2. V was pared by 3 bases and J by 0 bases, with 3 bases of the junction left unmatched. This CDR3 region has 16 residues. From germline, CDR1 is SGHDT and CDR2 YYEEEE. The CDR3 sequence: CASSSSSGSSYNEQFF. The CDR3 DNA reads as TGTGCCAGCAGCTCCTCTAGCGGGAGCTCCTACAATGAGCAGTTCTTC.

This clonotype was seen many times. The chain carries TRBV28 and TRBJ2-5, with D tentatively TRBD2 (5 bases). Trimming left V 4 bases short and J 4 bases short, with 10 bases between. The germline V gene has CDR1 MDHEN and CDR2 SYDVKM. This CDR3 region has 13 residues. The CDR3 is CASSSRAGETQYF. The CDR3 nucleotides are TGTGCCAGCAGTTCCCGGGCGGGAGAGACCCAGTACTTC.

Only a few counts were recorded for this clonotype. The CDR3 DNA is TGTGCCAGCAGTACTAGCGGGAAGGAGACCCAGTACTTC. It yields the protein CASSTSGKETQYF. The rearrangement uses TRBV11-2 and TRBJ2-5, with TRBD2 identical over 10 bases. From germline, CDR1 is SGHAT and CDR2 FQNNGV. V lost 6 bases to trimming and J lost 5 bases; unmatched junction nucleotides: 3. The CDR3 sequence is 13 residues long.

This clonotype was counted a few times. The V call is TRBV12-3 or TRBV12-4, the J call TRBJ2-3; 9 nucleotides align to TRBD1. V trimming: 5 bases; J trimming: 2 bases; junction bases outside the gene matches: 2. This CDR3 comprises 14 residues. The CDR3 here is CASSKQGATDTQYF. Here the CDR3 DNA reads TGTGCCAGCAGTAAACAGGGGGCCACAGATACGCAGTATTTT.

J is TRBJ2-3 and V is TRBV29-1, with D tentatively TRBD2 (6 bases). The CDR3 spans 11 residues. The V end was cut by 3 bases, the J end by 9 bases, with 10 bases between. The germline CDR1 and CDR2 sequences are SQVTM and ANQGSEA. CDR3 nucleotide sequence: TGCAGCGTTGAGGGCGGGAAAACGCAGTATTTT. It encodes CSVEGGKTQYF.

J is TRBJ1-2 and V is TRBV5-1; a weak D match, TRBD1 (6 bases). V was cut by 0 bases and J by 3 bases, with 18 bases left in between. The CDR3 sequence is 17 residues long. Germline V gives CDR1 SGHRS, CDR2 YFSETQ. CDR3 region: CASSLVPGDPLDYGYTF. The CDR3 DNA is TGCGCCAGCAGCTTGGTGCCAGGGGACCCCCTCGACTATGGCTACACCTTC.

This clonotype was picked up a small number of times. V gene TRBV20-1 combines with J gene TRBJ1-2, with no clear D. The CDR3 extends over 13 amino acids. Germline CDR1 is DFQATT and CDR2 is SNEGSKA (reference sequence). Trimming shortened V by 2 bases and J by 6 bases, and 13 bases separated the two germline ends. CDR3 region: CSARSTHEHGYTF. For the CDR3, the DNA is TGCAGTGCTAGATCGACCCATGAACATGGCTACACCTTC.

This clonotype has a handful of counts. V gene TRBV7-9 combines with J gene TRBJ1-2; D ambiguous. Germline V gene lookup returns CDR1 SEHNR and CDR2 FQNEAQ (reference sequence). CDR3 length equals 14 residues. Trimming left V 1 base short and J 2 bases short, with 8 bases between. CDR3 protein: CASSLVSGNYGYTF. The DNA of the CDR3 is TGTGCCAGCAGCTTAGTTTCTGGCAACTATGGCTACACCTTC.

The chain carries TRBV5-1 and TRBJ2-5; 13 bases align to TRBD2. The end of the DNA is better explained by TRBJ2-1, so the J call may be wrong. The CDR3 has 13 amino acids. Germline-derived CDR1 and CDR2 are SGHRS and YFSETQ. CDR3 sequence reads: CASGLAGESEQFF. As DNA, the CDR3 is TGCGCCAGCGGACTAGCGGGAGAATCTGAGCAGTTCTTC.

J is TRBJ2-2 and V is TRBV7-2; 8 bases map to TRBD2. CDR1 and CDR2 (germline): SGHTA, FQGNSA. Trimming cost V 1 base and J 4 bases; bases outside gene matches: 8. The CDR3 is made up of 17 amino acids. The CDR3 DNA is TGTGCCAGCAGCTTAGGTTCCGCGGGAGGAGGCACCGGGGAGCTGTTTTTT. It translates to CASSLGSAGGGTGELFF.

As concerns this clonotype: One end of the junction varies from germline; a read error may be responsible. This chain's CDR3 is CTSSQDQGGSSYEQYF. The CDR3 nucleotides are TGCACCAGCAGCCAAGATCAGGGCGGAAGCTCCTACGAGCAGTACTTC. This chain uses TRBV4-3 with TRBJ2-7, with D perhaps TRBD1 (5 bases). The CDR3 length is 16 residues. The V gene's germline CDR1 is LGHNA and CDR2 YSLEER.

In its sample, this clonotype was seen a few times. Here the CDR3 DNA reads TGCGCCAGCAGCCTGAACAGGGATGAAAAACTGTTTTTT. Translating gives CASSLNRDEKLFF. The chain combines TRBV10-2 with TRBJ1-4; tentative D call: TRBD1 (6 bases). The V gene lost 6 bases and the J gene lost 6 bases, with 11 bases spanning the gap. CDR1 is WSHSY, CDR2 SAAADI, per germline. The CDR3 totals 13 residues.

This clonotype was counted a few times. The chain links TRBV6-2 or TRBV6-3 to TRBJ2-3; D might be TRBD2 (5 bases). Trimming shortened V by 4 bases and J by 0 bases, and 20 bases separated the two germline ends. Germline V gene data show CDR1 as MNHEY and CDR2 as SVGEGT. The CDR3 has 18 amino acids. The CDR3 spells CASSFTIPRATSTDTQYF. The CDR3 DNA is TGTGCCAGCAGTTTCACCATCCCGAGGGCGACTAGCACAGATACGCAGTATTTT.

This clonotype was counted between two and nine times. The genes are TRBV29-1 and TRBJ2-2; D is possibly TRBD1 or TRBD2 (5 bases each). Germline CDR1 reads SQVTM; CDR2 reads ANQGSEA. Trimming shortened V by 1 base and J by 3 bases, and 15 bases separated the two germline ends. This CDR3 has 16 amino acids. CDR3 sequence (DNA): TGCAGCGTTGAAGGAGGGGCGCCCCCCCACACCGGGGAGCTGTTTTTT. Protein sequence: CSVEGGAPPHTGELFF.

The rearrangement links TRBV28 to TRBJ2-3, with D tentatively TRBD1 (5 bases). CDR1 is MDHEN, CDR2 SYDVKM, per germline. CDR3 length equals 15 residues. The V end lost 8 bases, the J end lost 2 bases, and 17 bases lay between the germline ends. The CDR3 region has the DNA TGTGCCAGCGGGGCAAGAGGAATTCTCACAGATACGCAGTATTTT. This translates into CASGARGILTDTQYF.